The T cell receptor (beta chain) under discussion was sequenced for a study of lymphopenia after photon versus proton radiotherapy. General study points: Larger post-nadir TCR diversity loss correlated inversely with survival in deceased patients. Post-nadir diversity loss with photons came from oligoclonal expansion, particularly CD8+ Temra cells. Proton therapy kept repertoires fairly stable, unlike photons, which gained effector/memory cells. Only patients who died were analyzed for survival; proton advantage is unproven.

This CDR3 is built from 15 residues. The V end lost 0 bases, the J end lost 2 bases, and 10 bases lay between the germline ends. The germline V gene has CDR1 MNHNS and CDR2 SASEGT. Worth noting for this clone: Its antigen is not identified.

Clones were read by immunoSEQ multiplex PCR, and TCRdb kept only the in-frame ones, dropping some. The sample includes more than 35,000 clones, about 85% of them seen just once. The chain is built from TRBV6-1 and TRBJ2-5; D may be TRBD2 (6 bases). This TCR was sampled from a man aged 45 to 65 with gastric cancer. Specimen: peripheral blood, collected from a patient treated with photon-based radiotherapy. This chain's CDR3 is CASSEAQGGQETQYF. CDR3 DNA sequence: TGTGCCAGCAGTGAAGCTCAGGGAGGTCAAGAGACCCAGTACTTC.